The present TCR beta chain was sequenced within a study of shared clonotypes between healthy human individuals. Trimming stripped 0 bases from V and 3 bases from J, with 6 bases between. The V gene's germline CDR1 is SGHTA and CDR2 FQGNSA. The CDR3 sequence is 13 residues long. A 200 ng quantity of DNA, roughly 32,000 T cell genomes, went into the sorted-subset replicate PCRs. Only in-frame clones appear in the TCRdb table, and some are missing; sequencing was by immunoSEQ multiplex PCR. This sample yields millions of clones, of which around 95% are seen a single time; 0.1% to 0.15% belongs to the top ten. Memory CD4+ cells were the fraction left after CD45RA+ naive selection. Turning to this clone: Its antigen is as yet unknown. Other DNA sequences in this specimen translate into the identical CDR3.

Overall study results and limits: Sharing of clonotypes among donors was expected to vary with sequencing depth. Among the subsets, naive ones generally showed larger estimated richness than memory ones.

The material sequenced was naive CD4+ T cells sorted from blood. Sample subset: CD45RA+ positively selected. This rearrangement joins TRBV7-2 to TRBJ2-7, with D unresolved. The TCR sequence derives from a man younger than 30 in good health. The CDR3 DNA sequence: TGTGCCAGCAGCTTAGCTAGCAGCTACGAGCAGTACTTC. Translated, it gives CASSLASSYEQYF.